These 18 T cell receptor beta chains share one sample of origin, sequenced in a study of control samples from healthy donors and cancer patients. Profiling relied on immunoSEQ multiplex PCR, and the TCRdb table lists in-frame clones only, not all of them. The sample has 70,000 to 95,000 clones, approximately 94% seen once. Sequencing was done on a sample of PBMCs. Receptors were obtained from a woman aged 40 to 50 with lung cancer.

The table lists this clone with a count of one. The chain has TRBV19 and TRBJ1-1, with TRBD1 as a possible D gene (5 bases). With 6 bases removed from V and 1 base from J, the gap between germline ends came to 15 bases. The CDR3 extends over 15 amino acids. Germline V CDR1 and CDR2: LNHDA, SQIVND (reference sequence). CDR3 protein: CASRVTGTSNTEAFF. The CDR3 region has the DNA TGTGCCAGTAGAGTAACCGGGACTTCGAACACTGAAGCTTTCTTT.

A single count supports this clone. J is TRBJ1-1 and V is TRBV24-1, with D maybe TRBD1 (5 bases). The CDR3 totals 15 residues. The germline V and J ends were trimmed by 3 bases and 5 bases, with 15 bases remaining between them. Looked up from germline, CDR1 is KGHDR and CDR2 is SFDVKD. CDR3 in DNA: TGTGCCACCAGTGATACTCGGACCCGGGGGACTGAAGCTTTCTTT. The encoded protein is CATSDTRTRGTEAFF.

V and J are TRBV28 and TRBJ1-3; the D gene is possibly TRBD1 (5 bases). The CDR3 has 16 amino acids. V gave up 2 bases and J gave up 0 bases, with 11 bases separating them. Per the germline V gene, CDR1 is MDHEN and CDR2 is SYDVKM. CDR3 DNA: TGTGCCAGCAGTTTAGGGGGTTCATACTCTGGAAACACCATATATTTT. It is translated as CASSLGGSYSGNTIYF.

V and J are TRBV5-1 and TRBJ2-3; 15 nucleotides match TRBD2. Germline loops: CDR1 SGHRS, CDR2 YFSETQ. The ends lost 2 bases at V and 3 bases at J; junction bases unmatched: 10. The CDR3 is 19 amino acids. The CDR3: CASSFTGTSGGRGTDTQYF. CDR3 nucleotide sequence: TGCGCCAGCAGCTTTACCGGGACTAGCGGGGGGCGCGGAACAGATACGCAGTATTTT.

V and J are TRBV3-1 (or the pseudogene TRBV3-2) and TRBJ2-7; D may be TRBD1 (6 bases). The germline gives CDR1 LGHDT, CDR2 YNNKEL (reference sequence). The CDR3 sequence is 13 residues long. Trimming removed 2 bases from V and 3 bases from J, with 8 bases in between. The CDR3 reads CASSQLQGYEQYF. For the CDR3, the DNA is TGTGCCAGCAGCCAACTACAGGGCTACGAGCAGTACTTC.

The CDR3 sequence is CASSMDVQGVYTEAFF. CDR3 DNA: TGTGCCAGTAGTATGGACGTACAGGGGGTGTATACTGAAGCTTTCTTT. The chain is built from TRBV19 and TRBJ1-1; 8 bases agree with TRBD1. Germline loops: CDR1 LNHDA, CDR2 SQIVND (reference sequence). There are 16 residues in the CDR3. J was trimmed by 5 bases and V by 3 bases; bases with no gene match: 11.

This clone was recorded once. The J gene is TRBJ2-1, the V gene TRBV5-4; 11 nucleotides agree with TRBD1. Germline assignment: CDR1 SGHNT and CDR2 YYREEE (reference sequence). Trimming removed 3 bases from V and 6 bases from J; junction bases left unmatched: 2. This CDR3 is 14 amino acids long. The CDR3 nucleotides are TGTGCCAGCAGCTGGGGGACAGGGGGCAATGAGCAGTTCTTC. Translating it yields CASSWGTGGNEQFF.

The CDR3 sequence: CAWRETGLDYGYTF. Written as DNA, the CDR3 is TGTGCCTGGAGGGAGACAGGGTTGGACTATGGCTACACCTTC. V and J are TRBV30 and TRBJ1-2; 7 bases line up with TRBD1. With 3 bases clipped from V and 3 bases from J, the junction kept 7 bases outside the gene matches. In germline, CDR1 is GTSNPN, CDR2 SVGIG (reference sequence). The CDR3 covers 14 residues.

The CDR3 reads CASSLVRLAGTDTQYF. The CDR3 DNA follows: TGTGCCAGCAGCTTGGTCCGACTAGCGGGGACAGATACGCAGTATTTT. This chain links TRBV5-6 with TRBJ2-3, with 11 bases fitting TRBD2. From germline, CDR1 is SGHDT and CDR2 YYEEEE. Trimming at V came to 0 bases and at J to 3 bases, leaving 3 bases not matched to a gene. The CDR3 runs 16 residues. Variable domain in full (rest from reference TRBV5-6 and TRBJ2-3): DAGVTQSPTHLIKTRGQQVTLRCSPKSGHDTVSWYQQALGQGPQFIFQYYEEEERQRGNFPDRFSGHQFPNYSSELNVNALLLGDSALYLCASSLVRLAGTDTQYFGPGTRLTVL.

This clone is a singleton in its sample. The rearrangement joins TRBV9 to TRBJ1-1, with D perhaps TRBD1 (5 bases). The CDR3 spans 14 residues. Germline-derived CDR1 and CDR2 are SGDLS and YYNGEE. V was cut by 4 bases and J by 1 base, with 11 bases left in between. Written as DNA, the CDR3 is TGTGCCAGCAGCCCAACGACAGCGAACACTGAAGCTTTCTTT. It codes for CASSPTTANTEAFF.

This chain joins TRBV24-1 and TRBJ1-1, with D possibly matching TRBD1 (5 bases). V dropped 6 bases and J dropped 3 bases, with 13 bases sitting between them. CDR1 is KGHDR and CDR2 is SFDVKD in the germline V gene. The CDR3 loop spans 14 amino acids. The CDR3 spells CATSLSGGDTEAFF. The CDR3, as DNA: TGTGCCACCAGTCTAAGTGGGGGGGACACTGAAGCTTTCTTT.

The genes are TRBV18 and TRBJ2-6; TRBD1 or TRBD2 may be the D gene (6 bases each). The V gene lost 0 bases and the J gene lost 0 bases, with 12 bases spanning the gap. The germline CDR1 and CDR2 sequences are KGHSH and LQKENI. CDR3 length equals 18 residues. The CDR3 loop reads CASSPPRGPSSGANVLTF. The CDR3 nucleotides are TGTGCCAGCTCACCACCCCGGGGGCCAAGCTCTGGGGCCAACGTCCTGACTTTC.

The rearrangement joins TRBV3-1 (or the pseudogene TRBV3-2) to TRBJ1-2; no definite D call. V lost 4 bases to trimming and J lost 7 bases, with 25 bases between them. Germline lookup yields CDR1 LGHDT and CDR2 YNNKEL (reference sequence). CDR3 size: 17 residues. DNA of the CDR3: TGTGCCAGCAGCCTCCGTCCCCTAGCAGTGCTAGCCTCTGGCTACACCTTC. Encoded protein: CASSLRPLAVLASGYTF.

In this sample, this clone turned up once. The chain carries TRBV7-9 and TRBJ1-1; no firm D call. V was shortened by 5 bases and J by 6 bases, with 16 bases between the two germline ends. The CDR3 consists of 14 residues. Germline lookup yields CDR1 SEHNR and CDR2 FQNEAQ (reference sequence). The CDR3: CASSLDRNTAEAFF. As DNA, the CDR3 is TGTGCCAGCAGCCTAGACCGAAACACCGCTGAAGCTTTCTTT. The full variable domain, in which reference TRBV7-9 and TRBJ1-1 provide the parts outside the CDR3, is DTGVSQNPRHKITKRGQNVTFRCDPISEHNRLYWYRQTLGQGPEFLTYFQNEAQLEKSRLLSDRFSAERPKGSFSTLEIQRTEQGDSAMYLCASSLDRNTAEAFFGQGTRLTVV.

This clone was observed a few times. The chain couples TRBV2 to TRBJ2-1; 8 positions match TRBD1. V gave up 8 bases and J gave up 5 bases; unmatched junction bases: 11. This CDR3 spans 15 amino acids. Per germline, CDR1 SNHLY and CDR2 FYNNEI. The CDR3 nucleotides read TGTGCCAGCCGGACCGGACAGGGATGGAACAATGAGCAGTTCTTC. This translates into CASRTGQGWNNEQFF.

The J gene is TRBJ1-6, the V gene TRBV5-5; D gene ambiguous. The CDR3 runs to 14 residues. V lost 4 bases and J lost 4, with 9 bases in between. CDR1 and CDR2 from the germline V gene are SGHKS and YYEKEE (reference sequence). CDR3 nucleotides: TGTGCCAGCAGCCCTAGGATGTATAATTCACCCCTCCACTTT. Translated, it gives CASSPRMYNSPLHF.

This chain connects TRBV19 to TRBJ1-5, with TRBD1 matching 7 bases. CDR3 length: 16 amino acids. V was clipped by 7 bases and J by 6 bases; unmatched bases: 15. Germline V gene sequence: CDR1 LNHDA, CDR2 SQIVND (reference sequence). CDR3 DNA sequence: TGTGCCAGTAAGCCTCAGCGCGAGGGGGCTTTTCAGCCCCAGCATTTT. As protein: CASKPQREGAFQPQHF.

CDR3 in amino acids: CASSGGPRKVYNEQFF. The CDR3, as DNA: TGCGCCAGCAGTGGAGGACCCAGGAAGGTCTACAATGAGCAGTTCTTC. This chain uses TRBV10-1 with TRBJ2-1, with D hard to call. V gave up 4 bases and J gave up 3 bases, with 16 bases separating them. The germline CDR1 and CDR2 sequences are WNHNN and SYGVQD (reference sequence). This CDR3 spans 16 amino acids.